The clone carrying this TCR beta chain showed up just a few times. The data originate from a study of blood T cells in healthy people across ages. A second PCR of 7 to 11 cycles used a sample-barcoded 5' primer and a J-beta primer mix. TCRdb called the 5' RACE reads again in MiXCR, with one record for every CDR3 protein. The sample includes about 1,400,000 distinct CDR3 sequences, around 39% of them seen just once. This CDR3 is built from 17 residues. The ends were cut back, 0 bases at V and 7 bases at J, with 22 bases in the middle. CDR1 and CDR2 (germline): MGHRA, YSYEKL. This TCR was recovered from a woman aged 18-29 years in good health. The chain uses TRBV4-1 and TRBJ2-7, with a tentative D call TRBD2 (6 bases). Sequences were obtained from blood. CDR3 in amino acids: CASSQDGDPGLEGEQYF. CDR3 nucleotides: TGCGCCAGCAGCCAAGATGGCGATCCGGGATTGGAGGGGGAGCAGTACTTC.